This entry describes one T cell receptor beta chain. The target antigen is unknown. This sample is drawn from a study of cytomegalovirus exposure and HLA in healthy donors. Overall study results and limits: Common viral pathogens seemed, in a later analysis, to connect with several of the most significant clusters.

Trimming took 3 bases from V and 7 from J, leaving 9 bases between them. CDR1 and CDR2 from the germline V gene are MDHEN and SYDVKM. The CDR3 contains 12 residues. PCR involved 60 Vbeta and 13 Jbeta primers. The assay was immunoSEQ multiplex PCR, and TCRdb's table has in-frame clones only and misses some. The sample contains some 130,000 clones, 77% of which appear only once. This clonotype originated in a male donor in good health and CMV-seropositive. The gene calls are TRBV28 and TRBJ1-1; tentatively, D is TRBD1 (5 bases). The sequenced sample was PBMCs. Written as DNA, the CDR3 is TGTGCCAGCAGTTTGGGGCGTGATGAAGCTTTCTTT. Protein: CASSLGRDEAFF.